The present TCR beta chain was sequenced within a study of molecular identifiers for immune sequencing clone quantification listed by TCRdb under 2018. The study in broad terms: For a replicate experiment, the RNA from either roughly 18,000 or 92,000 naive CD8 T cells was divided into five aliquots, and four of those aliquots went on to sequencing. The study was a methods study using CD8 T cells to benchmark molecular-identifier clustering-based TCR repertoire sequencing (MIDCIRS) and TCR RNA copy counting. What the work shows at the level of the full study, not this receptor alone: Naive libraries contained spiked-in Jurkat TCR RNA (approximately ten copies' worth), which is not part of the donor repertoire. Identical TCR molecules sharing a barcode could cause highly expanded clone sizes to be underestimated. Spiked-in Jurkat TCR RNA equal to a single cell's worth was reported to be detectable even within one million naive CD8 T cells. When barcode sub-clustering was left out, chimeric consensus sequences inflated TCR diversity, with chimeras reaching as high as 47%. Modeling gave about three recovered TCR RNA copies per cell versus about 10 by digital PCR, implying about 30% capture efficiency. In CMV-specific effector cells, over 97% of molecules were held by clones above 20 RNA copies, whereas under 1% of molecules were held by such clones in naive cells.

Libraries of naive CD8 T cells were built from anywhere between about 19,000 and 1,100,000 sorted cells, with 10%, 30% or 50% of the purified RNA used. Naive CD8 T cells, defined as CD8+CD4-CCR7+CD45RA+, were FACS-sorted into RLT Plus buffer on a BD FACSAria II. Detection sensitivity was tested by spiking Jurkat RNA equal to ten or so TCR copies' worth into samples containing roughly 18,000-1,000,000 naive CD8 T cells. CD8 T cells were enriched with RosetteSep CD8+ T Cell Enrichment Cocktail and Ficoll-Paque, followed by ACK red cell lysis. Libraries were made using PCR. The listed sequencing device is NextSeq 500. Bulk TCR libraries were generated as previously described, with the TCR primers listed in Table S5 used. Purification of total RNA was performed with the Qiagen AllPrep DNA/RNA kit. Before analysis, reads from multiple sequencing runs of one library were combined. The published analysis was carried out like this. Reads were retained only if an exact TCR constant sequence was present, and the retained reads were trimmed to 150 nt and grouped according to their 12-nt molecular barcodes. Within each barcode group, reads were sub-clustered at a 15% Levenshtein threshold, and quality-weighted consensus sequences were built per RNA molecule. Non-functional sequences were filtered out, along with any lower-count sequence sitting one edit away from another sequence. Barcode sub-clusters with fewer than 20% of the maximum read count were removed, based on fitting two negative binomial distributions. The public reads were run again by TCRdb, first through fastp at Q25 and then through MiXCR, and only productive beta chains were kept. Records with the same CDR3 protein are collapsed into one entry carrying the most frequent genes and DNA. The V and J calls follow TCRdb's processing rather than the paper's. The sample table lists hundreds of thousands of distinct CDR3 sequences, over 25% of them with a count of one. The ten largest clonotypes hold about 0.81% of the sample.

With regard to this clonotype: Which antigen it targets is not known. A much larger clone differs by one base, so this may be a read error.

Taken from cysteine to phenylalanine, the CDR3 has 14 residues. The kept DNA is CDR3 alone, 42 bases in frame from the first base. According to the germline V gene, CDR1 reads MNHEY and CDR2 reads SVGAGI. Sequencing was done on a sample of naive CD8+ T cells from blood, with Jurkat cell RNA spiked in. This specimen's cell subset or site label, interpreted: FACS-sorted CD8+CD4-CCR7+CD45RA+ naive T cells. The V gene is TRBV6-5 and the J gene is TRBJ2-3; 6 matching bases give a weak D call of TRBD2. This sequence originates from a human donor in good health. Some libraries in this study had Jurkat cell RNA spiked in. The nucleotide sequence is TGTGCCAGCAGTTACGGAGCGGGCACAGATACGCGGTATTTT. It translates as CASSYGAGTDTRYF.